Sequencing of this T cell receptor (beta chain) was carried out in a study of regulatory T cells in long-lasting Graves disease. Study results and caveats: Persistent patients had a count of shared public clonotypes (roughly 2,500) that exceeded that of new patients (around 970).

Time point noted: newly diagnosed GD, antithyroid drugs for less than 3 months. RNA extracted from PBMCs served as the sequencing template. It was by American Thyroid Association guidelines that Graves' disease was diagnosed. Note on this clonotype: The antigen remains undetermined.

Per germline, CDR1 LGHNA and CDR2 YNFKEQ. Losses at the gene ends were 8 bases for V and 2 bases for J; bases not matched to a gene: 13. The CDR3 is 17 amino acids. Arm-PCR with iRepertoire HTBI primers amplified the CDR3 regions for these TCR beta libraries. MiXCR was run by TCRdb on the multiplex PCR reads, yielding one entry per CDR3 protein. The sample holds about 370,000 distinct CDR3 sequences, 15% to 18% seen once. This TCR was sampled from a female donor with Graves disease. This sequence joins TRBV4-2 and TRBJ2-3; TRBD2 agrees at 10 bases. The material sequenced was peripheral blood mononuclear cells (PBMCs), taken at new diagnosis, from a patient treated with antithyroid drugs. CDR3 nucleotide sequence: TGTGCCAGCTCATCACTTAAAGGACTAGCGGTCACAGATACGCAGTATTTT. Translation gives CASSSLKGLAVTDTQYF.